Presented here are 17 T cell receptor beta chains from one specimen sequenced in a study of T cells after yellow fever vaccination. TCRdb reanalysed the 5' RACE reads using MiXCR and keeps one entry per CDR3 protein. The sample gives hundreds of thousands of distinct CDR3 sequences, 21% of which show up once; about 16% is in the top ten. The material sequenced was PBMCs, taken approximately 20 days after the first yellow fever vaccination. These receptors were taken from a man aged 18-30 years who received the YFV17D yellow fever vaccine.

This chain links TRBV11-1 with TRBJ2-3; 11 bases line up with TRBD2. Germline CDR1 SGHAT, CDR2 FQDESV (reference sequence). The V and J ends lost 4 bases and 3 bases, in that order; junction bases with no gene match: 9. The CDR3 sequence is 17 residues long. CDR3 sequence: CASSSSPSGGLTDTQYF. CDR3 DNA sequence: TGTGCCAGCAGCTCCTCCCCTAGCGGGGGGTTGACAGATACGCAGTATTTT.

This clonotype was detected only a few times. CDR3 coding DNA: TGCAGTGCTAGAGATCTTCGGGGCGCTGGGGGCTACACCTTC. Its translation is CSARDLRGAGGYTF. This chain joins TRBV20-1 and TRBJ1-2; weak D call: TRBD1 (5 bases). Looked up from germline, CDR1 is DFQATT and CDR2 is SNEGSKA (reference sequence). CDR3 length: 14 amino acids. V lost 0 bases to trimming and J lost 8 bases, with 16 bases between them.

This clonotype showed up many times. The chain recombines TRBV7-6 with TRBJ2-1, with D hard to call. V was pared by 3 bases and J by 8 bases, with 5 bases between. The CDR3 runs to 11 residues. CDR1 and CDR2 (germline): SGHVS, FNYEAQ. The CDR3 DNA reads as TGTGCCAGCAGCTTTGGCTATGAGCAGTTCTTC. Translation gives CASSFGYEQFF.

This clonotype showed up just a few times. CDR3 protein: CASSLAGVDTQYF. CDR3 DNA sequence: TGTGCCAGCAGCCTGGCCGGGGTAGATACGCAGTATTTT. J is TRBJ2-3 and V is TRBV11-1, with TRBD2 as a possible D gene (5 bases). V gave up 5 bases and J gave up 5 bases, with 11 bases separating them. This CDR3 region has 13 residues. In germline, CDR1 is SGHAT, CDR2 FQDESV (reference sequence).

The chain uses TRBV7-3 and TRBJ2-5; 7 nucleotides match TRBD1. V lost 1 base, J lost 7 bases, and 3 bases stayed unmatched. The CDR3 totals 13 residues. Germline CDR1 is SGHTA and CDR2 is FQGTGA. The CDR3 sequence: CASSLKGAGTQYF. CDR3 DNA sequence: TGTGCCAGCAGCTTAAAGGGGGCGGGGACCCAGTACTTC. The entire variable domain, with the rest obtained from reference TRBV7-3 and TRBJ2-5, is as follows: GAGVSQTPSNKVTEKGKYVELRCDPISGHTALYWYRQSLGQGPEFLIYFQGTGAADDSGLPNDRFFAVRPEGSVSTLKIQRTERGDSAVYLCASSLKGAGTQYFGPGTRLLVL.

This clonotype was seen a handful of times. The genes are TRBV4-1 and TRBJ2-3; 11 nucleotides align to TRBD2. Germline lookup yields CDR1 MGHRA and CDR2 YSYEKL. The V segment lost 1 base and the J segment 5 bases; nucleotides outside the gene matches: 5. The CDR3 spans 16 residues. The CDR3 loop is CASSQGLAGTKDTQYF. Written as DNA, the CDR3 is TGCGCCAGCAGCCAAGGACTAGCGGGGACCAAAGATACGCAGTATTTT.

The chain's CDR3 is CATSRGGGAENEKLFF. CDR3 coding DNA: TGTGCCACCAGCAGAGGGGGCGGGGCAGAAAATGAAAAACTGTTTTTT. The genes are TRBV15 and TRBJ1-4; D might be TRBD1 (5 bases). CDR3 length: 16 amino acids. Germline CDR1 and CDR2: LNHNV and YYDKDF (reference sequence). V shed 1 base and J shed 5 bases, with 14 bases lying between them.

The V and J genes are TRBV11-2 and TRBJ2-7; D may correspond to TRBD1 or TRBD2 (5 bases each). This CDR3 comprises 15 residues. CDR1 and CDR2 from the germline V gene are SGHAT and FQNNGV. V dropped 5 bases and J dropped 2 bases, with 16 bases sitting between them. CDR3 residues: CASSRLRDGAYEQYV. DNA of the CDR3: TGTGCCAGCAGCCGACTCCGGGACGGTGCCTACGAGCAGTACGTC.

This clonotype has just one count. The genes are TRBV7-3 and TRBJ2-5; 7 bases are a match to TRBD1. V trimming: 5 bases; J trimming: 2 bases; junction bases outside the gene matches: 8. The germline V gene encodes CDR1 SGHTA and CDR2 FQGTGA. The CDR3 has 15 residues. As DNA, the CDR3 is TGTGCCAGCAGCCGATCCCCGACAGGGCAAGAGACCCAGTACTTC. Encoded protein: CASSRSPTGQETQYF.

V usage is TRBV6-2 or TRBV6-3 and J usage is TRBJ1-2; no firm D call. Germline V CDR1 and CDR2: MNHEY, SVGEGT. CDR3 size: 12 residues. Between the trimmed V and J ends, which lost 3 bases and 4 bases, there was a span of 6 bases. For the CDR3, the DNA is TGTGCCAGCAGTTATAACGGCTATGGCTACACCTTC. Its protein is CASSYNGYGYTF.

CDR3 protein: CAWQGPPEEQYF. The DNA of the CDR3 is TGTGCCTGGCAAGGACCCCCGGAGGAGCAGTACTTC. The chain combines TRBV30 with TRBJ2-7; D not certain. Germline CDR1 is GTSNPN and CDR2 is SVGIG (reference sequence). This CDR3 is built from 12 residues. Deletions cut 5 bases from V and 7 bases from J, with 15 bases between.

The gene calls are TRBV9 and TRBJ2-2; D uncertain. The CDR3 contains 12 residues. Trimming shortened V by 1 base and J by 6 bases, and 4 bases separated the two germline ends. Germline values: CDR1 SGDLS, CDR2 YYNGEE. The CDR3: CASSVISGELFF. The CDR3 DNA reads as TGTGCCAGCAGCGTAATCTCCGGGGAGCTGTTTTTT.

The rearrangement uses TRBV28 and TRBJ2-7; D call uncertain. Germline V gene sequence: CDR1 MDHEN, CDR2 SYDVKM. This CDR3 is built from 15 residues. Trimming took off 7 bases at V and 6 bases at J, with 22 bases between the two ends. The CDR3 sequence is CASTLGTRFVGEQYF. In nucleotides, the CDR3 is TGTGCCAGCACCCTAGGTACCAGATTCGTTGGCGAGCAGTACTTC.

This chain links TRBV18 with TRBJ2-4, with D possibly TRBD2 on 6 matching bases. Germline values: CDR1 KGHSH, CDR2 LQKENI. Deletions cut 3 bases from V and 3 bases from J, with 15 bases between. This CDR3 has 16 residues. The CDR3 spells CASSPPQLAVKNIQYF. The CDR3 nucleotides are TGTGCCAGCTCACCGCCCCAACTAGCTGTCAAAAACATTCAGTACTTC. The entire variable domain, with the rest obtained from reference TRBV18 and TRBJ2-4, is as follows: NAGVMQNPRHLVRRRGQEARLRCSPMKGHSHVYWYRQLPEEGLKFMVYLQKENIIDESGMPKERFSAEFPKEGPSILRIQQVVRGDSAAYFCASSPPQLAVKNIQYFGAGTRLSVL.

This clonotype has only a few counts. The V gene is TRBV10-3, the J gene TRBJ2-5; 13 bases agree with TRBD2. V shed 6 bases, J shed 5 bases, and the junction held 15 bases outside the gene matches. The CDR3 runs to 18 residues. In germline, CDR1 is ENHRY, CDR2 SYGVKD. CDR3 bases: TGTGCCATCAGCGCATCAGGGACTAGCGGGGCCCTAGGCGAGACCCAGTACTTC. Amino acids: CAISASGTSGALGETQYF.

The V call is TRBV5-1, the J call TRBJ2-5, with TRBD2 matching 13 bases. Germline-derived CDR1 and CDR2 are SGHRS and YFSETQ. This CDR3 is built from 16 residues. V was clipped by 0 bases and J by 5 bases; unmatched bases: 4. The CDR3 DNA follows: TGCGCCAGCAGCTTGGCGGGACTAGCGGGACGGGAGACCCAGTACTTC. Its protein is CASSLAGLAGRETQYF.

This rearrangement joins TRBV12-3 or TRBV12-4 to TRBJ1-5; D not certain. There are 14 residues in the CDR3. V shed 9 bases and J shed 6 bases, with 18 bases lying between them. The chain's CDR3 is CASRKQERGQPQHF. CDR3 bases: TGTGCCAGTAGAAAACAAGAGCGGGGTCAGCCCCAGCATTTT.